This T cell receptor beta chain stems from a study of blood T cell repertoires in COVID-19. Measured with immunoSEQ multiplex PCR; TCRdb has only the in-frame clones, and not every one. This table holds about 380,000 clones, around 85% found once. This clone has only a few counts. V lost 6 bases and J lost 3, with 15 bases in between. Germline values: CDR1 LNHDA, CDR2 SQIVND (reference sequence). The CDR3 runs to 14 residues. The origin of this receptor is a young woman with acute or convalescent COVID-19. Material: peripheral blood. The chain is built from TRBV19 and TRBJ2-7; D remains ambiguous. The CDR3 DNA follows: TGTGCCAGTAGGTCCCCTCCGGTGAACTACGAGCAGTACTTC. Residues: CASRSPPVNYEQYF.